This T cell receptor beta chain derives from a study of T cells in Graves' hyperthyroidism and ophthalmopathy. Authors of the study amplified TCR beta CDR3 regions from RNA transcripts. HTBI primers were used for first-round RT-PCR of the TCR CDR3. Using its own MiXCR run on the multiplex PCR reads, TCRdb lists one record per CDR3 protein. Found here are more than 500,000 distinct CDR3 sequences, 14% to 15% of them singletons; the top ten hold about 4.5%. V was trimmed by 7 bases and J by 6 bases, leaving 21 bases between them. Germline CDR1 MNHNS, CDR2 SASEGT. CDR3 size: 15 residues. Findings of the study overall: The model forecast ophthalmopathy, anticipating it by a median around 6.9 months before onset.

This clonotype was observed at least ten times. What it binds is not known. The rearrangement uses TRBV6-1 and TRBJ1-2; possible D gene TRBD1, 6 bases. Sequencing was performed on blood. The receptor's source is a woman between 35 and 50 years old with Graves' ophthalmopathy. CDR3 residues: CASTNREPFPNGYTF. The CDR3 DNA is TGTGCCAGCACCAACAGGGAGCCCTTCCCTAATGGCTACACCTTC.